The 2 T cell receptor beta chains below all came from one sample that was sequenced in a study of identical twins. TCRdb re-derived calls from the 5' RACE reads in MiXCR, one entry per CDR3 protein. The sample carries approximately 220,000 distinct CDR3 sequences, around 8.1% recorded once. This same sample was also part of a study on yellow fever vaccine responses in identical twins.

Input material: memory (CD45RO+) T cells sorted from blood. The receptors shown here come from a young woman in good health.

This clonotype has only a few counts. V is TRBV11-2 and J is TRBJ2-4, with D unresolved. The CDR3 is 15 amino acids. Germline V gene data show CDR1 as SGHAT and CDR2 as FQNNGV. V dropped 5 bases and J dropped 0 bases, with 11 bases sitting between them. CDR3 region: CASSLVGIAKNIQYF. The CDR3 DNA is TGTGCCAGCAGCCTCGTGGGAATAGCCAAAAACATTCAGTACTTC.

In this sample, this clonotype turned up many times. This chain uses TRBV10-3 with TRBJ1-1; 10 bases match TRBD1. J lost 10 bases, V lost 7 bases, and 9 bases had no gene match. This CDR3 is 13 amino acids long. Germline V gives CDR1 ENHRY, CDR2 SYGVKD. The CDR3 nucleotides read TGTGCCATCACCGAAGGTGGGACAGGGGTAGCTTTCTTT. It specifies CAITEGGTGVAFF.